This T cell receptor (beta chain) comes out of a study of T cells in Graves' hyperthyroidism and ophthalmopathy. Overall study findings and caveats: Most expanded thyroid clonotypes above 0.001 also appeared in blood.

Regions amplified from RNA transcripts were the TCR beta CDR3 regions. With the HTBI primer set, the TCR CDR3 went through a first round of RT-PCR. TCRdb independently ran MiXCR on the multiplex PCR reads; one entry per CDR3 protein. The table has hundreds of thousands of distinct CDR3 sequences, around 13% seen once. In the case of this clonotype: Antigen: not known.

Germline CDR1 is MNHEY and CDR2 is SMNVEV (reference sequence). V shed 5 bases and J 3 bases; nucleotides not matched to a gene: 10. The CDR3 is 18 residues long. The V gene is TRBV27, the J gene TRBJ2-2, with 12 positions matching TRBD1. Sequences were obtained from blood. This TCR was recovered from a woman aged 45 to 65 with Graves' ophthalmopathy. CDR3 protein: CASSPHSGQGAHTGELFF. The CDR3 nucleotides are TGTGCCAGCAGTCCCCACTCGGGACAGGGGGCGCACACCGGGGAGCTGTTTTTT.